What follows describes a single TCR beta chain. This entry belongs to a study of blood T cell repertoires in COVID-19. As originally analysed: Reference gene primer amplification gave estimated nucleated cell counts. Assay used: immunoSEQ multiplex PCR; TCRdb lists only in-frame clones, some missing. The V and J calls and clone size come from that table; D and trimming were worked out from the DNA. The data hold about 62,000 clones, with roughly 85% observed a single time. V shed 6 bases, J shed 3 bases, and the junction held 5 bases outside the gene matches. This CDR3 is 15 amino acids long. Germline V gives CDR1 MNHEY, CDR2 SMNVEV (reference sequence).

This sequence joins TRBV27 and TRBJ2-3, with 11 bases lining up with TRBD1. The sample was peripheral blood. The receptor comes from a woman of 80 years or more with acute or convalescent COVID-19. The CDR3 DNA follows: TGTGCCAGCAGCGCCGGGACAGGGGGGACAGATACGCAGTATTTT. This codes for CASSAGTGGTDTQYF.